The rows below give T cell receptor beta chains drawn from one sample of a study of vaccination and CD4 T cells after COVID-19. No antigen has been assigned to these receptors. Using its own MiXCR run on the PCR reads, TCRdb lists one record per CDR3 protein. Of about 12,000 distinct CDR3 sequences listed, 55% to 75% are singletons. The specimen was CD4+ T cells from blood, cultured in vitro. These receptors originate from a human donor who had recovered from COVID-19. The CDR3 runs from the conserved cysteine through the conserved F or W. D genes are given only for firm matches. A row's size may be missing; if present it is once, few, many or a size class.

>few|TRBV6-5|.|TRBJ1-6
CASSYSGGGYNSPLHF
TGTGCCAGCAGTTACTCGGGTGGGGGATATAATTCACCCCTCCACTTT
>.|TRBV6-5|.|TRBJ2-5
CASSSPLSGREETQYF
TGTGCCAGCAGTTCCCCCCTTTCCGGGAGAGAAGAGACCCAGTACTTC
>.|TRBV7-2|.|TRBJ1-2
CASSLGGSGGQTYGYTF
TGTGCCAGCAGCTTAGGTGGTTCCGGGGGGCAAACCTATGGCTACACCTTC
>.|TRBV7-2|.|TRBJ1-5
CASSGRARGALGPQHF
TGTGCCAGCAGCGGCCGTGCAAGGGGCGCCCTTGGGCCCCAGCATTTT
>.|TRBV5-8|TRBD1|TRBJ2-1
CASSKGQTFYNEQFF
TGTGCCAGCAGCAAGGGACAGACTTTTTACAATGAGCAGTTCTTC
>.|TRBV20-1|.|TRBJ2-7
CSATRGKYEQYF
TGCAGTGCTACGCGGGGAAAGTACGAGCAGTACTTC
>.|TRBV6-1|.|TRBJ2-3
CASTRAGSTDTQYF
TGTGCCAGCACTCGAGCGGGTTCCACAGATACGCAGTATTTT
>.|TRBV20-1|TRBD1|TRBJ2-2
CSATYPGGNTGELFF
TGCAGTGCTACGTACCCAGGGGGTAACACCGGGGAGCTGTTTTTT
>.|TRBV10-1|.|TRBJ1-2
CASSDGDGYGYTF
TGCGCCAGCAGTGACGGGGACGGCTATGGCTACACCTTC
>.|TRBV7-2|.|TRBJ2-5
CASSLARVVGQETQYF
TGTGCCAGCAGCTTAGCGCGGGTGGTAGGCCAAGAGACCCAGTACTTC
>.|TRBV10-3|.|TRBJ2-7
CAISPAPGVVESEQYF
TGTGCCATCAGTCCCGCCCCAGGTGTGGTGGAGAGCGAGCAGTACTTC
>few|TRBV15|.|TRBJ1-4
CATSRVGGNEKLFF
TGTGCCACCAGCAGAGTAGGGGGTAATGAAAAACTGTTTTTT
>.|TRBV6-5|TRBD1|TRBJ1-1
CASSWTGNTEAFF
TGTGCCAGCAGTTGGACAGGGAACACTGAAGCTTTCTTT
>.|TRBV7-9|.|TRBJ2-6
CASSFTSGANVLTF
TGTGCCAGCAGCTTTACCTCTGGGGCCAACGTCCTGACTTTC
>.|TRBV11-1|.|TRBJ1-1
CASSLAGKAGAFF
TGTGCCAGCAGCTTAGCGGGGAAGGCTGGAGCTTTCTTT
>.|TRBV6-1|TRBD2|TRBJ2-7
CATGTSGIYEQYF
TGTGCCACGGGGACTAGCGGGATATACGAGCAGTACTTC
>few|TRBV2|.|TRBJ1-6
CASSWDEGSSPLHF
TGTGCCAGCAGCTGGGACGAGGGGAGTTCACCCCTCCACTTT
>.|TRBV5-1|.|TRBJ2-7
CASSLLADYEQYF
TGCGCCAGCAGCTTGCTGGCAGACTACGAGCAGTACTTC
>.|TRBV6-1|.|TRBJ2-2
CASSSASGTGYGGELFF
TGTGCCAGCAGCAGCGCCTCCGGGACGGGGTACGGCGGGGAGCTGTTTTTT
>.|TRBV20-1|.|TRBJ1-2
CSTHREDYGYTF
TGCAGTACTCACAGGGAGGACTATGGCTACACCTTC
>.|TRBV20-1|.|TRBJ1-4
CSARAKNSPGGEKLFF
TGCAGTGCTAGAGCCAAGAACAGCCCTGGGGGTGAAAAACTGTTTTTT
>.|TRBV5-4|TRBD1|TRBJ2-7
CASSSGQGSYEQYF
TGTGCCAGCAGCTCGGGACAGGGGTCCTACGAGCAGTACTTC
>.|TRBV19|TRBD1|TRBJ2-2
CASQGAGELFF
TGTGCCAGTCAGGGGGCCGGGGAGCTGTTTTTT
>few|TRBV10-2|.|TRBJ2-1
CASSERGGDEQFF
TGCGCCAGCAGTGAGCGGGGCGGGGATGAGCAGTTCTTC
>.|TRBV20-1|.|TRBJ1-2
CSATQTGGGYTF
TGCAGTGCTACTCAAACGGGGGGAGGCTACACCTTC
>.|TRBV7-3|TRBD2|TRBJ2-1
CASSRRTSPNEQFF
TGTGCCAGCAGCAGAAGGACTAGCCCGAATGAGCAGTTCTTC
>.|TRBV6-1|TRBD1|TRBJ1-5
CASSERIQGVGNQPQHF
TGTGCCAGCAGTGAAAGGATCCAGGGGGTGGGTAATCAGCCCCAGCATTTT
>.|TRBV4-2|TRBD2|TRBJ2-5
CASSFGTSGGGQETQYF
TGTGCCAGCAGCTTCGGGACTAGCGGGGGGGGACAAGAGACCCAGTACTTC